This T cell receptor (beta chain) was identified during a study of T-cell reconstitution after alpha-beta-depleted transplantation in children. This clonotype was detected a few times. The antigen is unknown. Unique molecular identifiers were used to barcode this TCRbeta library. TCRdb processed the PCR reads anew with MiXCR; each CDR3 protein has one entry. The sample carries about 460,000 distinct CDR3 sequences, more than 9.5% recorded once. Study-level points and caveats: Most T-cell counts and diversity one year after the transplant came from T cells that were newly produced.

CDR3 length: 17 amino acids. Germline V gene data show CDR1 as SGHRS and CDR2 as YFSETQ. V dropped 4 bases and J dropped 0 bases, with 17 bases sitting between them. The specimen comprised PBMCs, mostly from graft donor cells, sampled 180 days after TCRalphabeta/CD19-depleted stem cell transplant. This sequence was found in a female patient aged 2-10 years who had a stem cell transplant for aplastic anemia, so the T cells may come from the graft donor. The rearrangement uses TRBV5-1 and TRBJ1-5; D might be TRBD1 (6 bases). The CDR3 coding sequence is TGCGCCAGCAGCGAATTTTTGAGGGGGAATAGCAATCAGCCCCAGCATTTT. Translation gives CASSEFLRGNSNQPQHF.